The next 28 T cell receptor beta chains were all read from a single sample in a study of blood T cells in healthy people across ages. Next came a second PCR, run for 7 to 11 cycles, which used a sample-barcoded 5' primer along with a J-beta primer mix. TCRdb ran MiXCR on the 5' RACE reads and lists one entry per CDR3 protein. The top ten hold about 14% of the sample, which has some 670,000 distinct CDR3 sequences, 52% seen once. The sequenced sample consisted of blood. These receptors were taken from a woman older than 75 in good health.

The chain employs TRBV29-1 and TRBJ2-3; D perhaps matches TRBD2 (6 bases). V gave up 6 bases and J gave up 5 bases, with 21 bases separating them. The CDR3 spans 15 residues. Germline assignment: CDR1 SQVTM and CDR2 ANQGSEA. The CDR3: CSVDPPGVREDTQYF. DNA of the CDR3: TGCAGCGTCGACCCTCCGGGGGTCCGGGAAGATACGCAGTATTTT.

This clonotype showed up many times. The junction and the germline gene differ at one end; a read error may be behind it. The gene calls are TRBV27 and TRBJ2-1; D remains ambiguous. The CDR3 runs to 14 residues. Germline CDR1 and CDR2: MNHEY and SMNVEV (reference sequence). This CDR3 is CASTLTPEYNEQFF. In DNA form, the CDR3 reads TGTGCCAGCACTTTAACCCCAGAATACAATGAGCAGTTCTTC.

The chain employs TRBV7-8 and TRBJ2-6; D not certain. The CDR3 sequence is 14 residues long. CDR1 and CDR2 (germline): SGHVS, FQNEAQ. The V end was cut by 8 bases, the J end by 1 base, with 9 bases between. CDR3 nucleotide sequence: TGTGCCAGCGGGATCGGGTCTGGGGCCAACGTCCTGACTTTC. Its protein product is CASGIGSGANVLTF.

This clonotype was counted many times. As DNA, the CDR3 is TGTGCCAGCAGTTACTCTAGTCTCCACGCGGACACTGAAGCTTTCTTT. Its protein product is CASSYSSLHADTEAFF. The chain employs TRBV6-5 and TRBJ1-1; D is undetermined. CDR1 is MNHEY, CDR2 SVGAGI, per germline. The V gene lost 0 bases and the J gene lost 3 bases, with 14 bases spanning the gap. The CDR3 contains 16 residues.

This clonotype appeared a few times. The chain recombines TRBV14 with TRBJ2-1, with 7 bases aligning to TRBD2. The V and J ends lost 1 base and 0 bases, in that order; junction bases with no gene match: 3. Germline lookup yields CDR1 SGHDN and CDR2 FVKESK. The CDR3 consists of 16 residues. This chain's CDR3 is CASSQGGGLSYNEQFF. The CDR3 coding sequence is TGTGCCAGCAGCCAAGGGGGGGGACTCTCCTACAATGAGCAGTTCTTC.

This clonotype was seen at least ten times. The rearrangement joins TRBV7-2 to TRBJ1-6, with 8 bases lining up with TRBD1. V gave up 4 bases and J gave up 16 bases; unmatched junction bases: 6. The CDR3 contains 12 residues. CDR1 is SGHTA and CDR2 is FQGNSA in the germline V gene. The CDR3 region is CASSSRTGSLHF. The CDR3 bases are TGTGCCAGCAGCTCAAGGACAGGGTCACTCCACTTT.

This clonotype showed up just once. This may be a read error: a much more frequent sequence differs by one nucleotide. V usage is TRBV24-1 and J usage is TRBJ2-7; weak D call: TRBD1 (6 bases). This CDR3 region has 13 residues. Germline CDR1 is KGHDR and CDR2 is SFDVKD. The CDR3 DNA is TGTACCACCAGTGATGGACAGTCCTACGAGCAGTACTTC. It translates to CTTSDGQSYEQYF.

Relative to its sample, this clonotype is medium-sized. This chain connects TRBV7-9 to TRBJ2-3, with D unresolved. The germline V gene encodes CDR1 SEHNR and CDR2 FQNEAQ (reference sequence). V was clipped by 2 bases and J by 3 bases, with 0 bases between them. This CDR3 is built from 11 residues. The CDR3 nucleotides are TGTGCCAGCAGCTTAACAGATACGCAGTATTTT. As protein: CASSLTDTQYF.

Points on this clonotype: Germline and junction disagree at one end, which may indicate a read error. The chain recombines TRBV5-5 with TRBJ2-3, with 9 bases that match TRBD1. CDR3 length equals 15 residues. Per the germline V gene, CDR1 is SGHKS and CDR2 is YYEKEE (reference sequence). CDR3 bases: TGTGCCGGCAGCCAAGACAGGGGGTGGACAGATACGCAGTATTTT. Its translation: CAGSQDRGWTDTQYF.

This clonotype has ten or more counts. The genes are TRBV2 and TRBJ2-3; 8 bases align to TRBD2. Per germline, CDR1 SNHLY and CDR2 FYNNEI. With V trimmed by 8 bases and J by 1 base, 14 bases remained unmatched. This CDR3 spans 17 amino acids. The CDR3 DNA is TGTGCCAGCCGGGAGGGCTTCGGGGGATTTGGCACAGATACGCAGTATTTT. It specifies CASREGFGGFGTDTQYF. The full variable domain, rest sourced from reference TRBV2 and TRBJ2-3, is EPEVTQTPSHQVTQMGQEVILRCVPISNHLYFYWYRQILGQKVEFLVSFYNNEISEKSEIFDDQFSVERPDGSNFTLKIRSTKLEDSAMYFCASREGFGGFGTDTQYFGPGTRLTVL.

The rearrangement uses TRBV10-3 and TRBJ2-2; D gene ambiguous. With 0 bases removed from V and 3 bases from J, the gap between germline ends came to 2 bases. The germline V gene encodes CDR1 ENHRY and CDR2 SYGVKD. The CDR3 is 13 residues long. The CDR3 coding sequence is TGTGCCATCAGTGAGTCTGACACCGGGGAGCTGTTTTTT. It encodes CAISESDTGELFF.

This clonotype was found many times. This chain uses TRBV7-2 with TRBJ2-1; D not resolved. The CDR3 loop spans 15 amino acids. Germline V gives CDR1 SGHTA, CDR2 FQGNSA. Deletions cut 1 base from V and 2 bases from J, with 9 bases between. CDR3 nucleotide sequence: TGTGCCAGCAGCTTAGGACCCCTGCCCTACAATGAGCAGTTCTTC. Amino acids: CASSLGPLPYNEQFF.

V and J are TRBV10-2 and TRBJ2-3, with TRBD1 matching over 7 bases. CDR3 size: 17 residues. CDR1 and CDR2 (germline): WSHSY, SAAADI. V gave up 2 bases and J gave up 1 base; unmatched junction bases: 9. In DNA form, the CDR3 reads TGCGCCAGCAGTGAGGCAAACAGGGGAGTGGGCACAGATACGCAGTATTTT. This sequence encodes CASSEANRGVGTDTQYF.

This clonotype was seen ten or more times. The chain employs TRBV2 and TRBJ2-1; 7 bases are shared with TRBD2. The V gene's germline CDR1 is SNHLY and CDR2 FYNNEI. The J segment lost 5 bases and the V segment lost 6 bases, leaving 4 bases of the junction unmatched. The CDR3 spans 13 residues. The CDR3, as DNA: TGTGCCAGCAGGGCGGGGGAGAACAATGAGCAGTTCTTC. The encoded protein is CASRAGENNEQFF.

The chain recombines TRBV3-1 with TRBJ2-5; D perhaps matches TRBD2 (5 bases). Germline V gene sequence: CDR1 LGHDT, CDR2 YNNKEL (reference sequence). V lost 1 base, J lost 5 bases, and 8 bases lay in between. The length of the CDR3 is 13 residues. CDR3 DNA: TGTGCCAGCAGCCAAGGTCCTAGCGAGACCCAGTACTTC. It encodes CASSQGPSETQYF.

V usage is TRBV28 and J usage is TRBJ2-1, with TRBD2 identical over 10 bases. The J call may be faulty, since TRBJ2-7 better matches the DNA end. The CDR3 totals 15 residues. CDR1 and CDR2 (germline): MDHEN, SYDVKM. CDR3 sequence (DNA): TGTGCCAGCCAAACAGCGGGGGGGCCCTACAATGAGCAGTACTTC. It specifies CASQTAGGPYNEQYF.

This chain joins TRBV20-1 and TRBJ2-5; TRBD2 matches 7 bases. CDR1 and CDR2 (germline): DFQATT, SNEGSKA (reference sequence). The CDR3 consists of 11 residues. With 0 bases clipped from V and 13 bases from J, the junction kept 5 bases outside the gene matches. Here the CDR3 reads CSARDSPSGYF. In DNA form, the CDR3 reads TGCAGTGCTAGAGATTCGCCTAGCGGGTACTTC.

The V call is TRBV7-2, the J call TRBJ2-3; D uncertain. Trimming took 2 bases from V and 1 from J, leaving 7 bases between them. Germline lookup yields CDR1 SGHTA and CDR2 FQGNSA. The CDR3 is 14 amino acids. The DNA of the CDR3 is TGTGCCAGCAGCTTAAATGGACGCACAGATACGCAGTATTTT. Translating gives CASSLNGRTDTQYF.

The J gene is TRBJ1-1, the V gene TRBV9, with D possibly TRBD1 on 5 matching bases. The CDR3 is 15 residues long. V lost 0 bases and J 1 base, leaving 10 bases between the germline ends. In germline, CDR1 is SGDLS, CDR2 YYNGEE. The CDR3 region is CASSVEGRRNTEAFF. The CDR3 DNA follows: TGTGCCAGCAGCGTAGAGGGGCGGAGGAACACTGAAGCTTTCTTT.

This clonotype was recorded only once. This chain joins TRBV7-9 and TRBJ1-2, with D tentatively TRBD1 (6 bases). CDR1 and CDR2 (germline): SEHNR, FQNEAQ (reference sequence). CDR3 length equals 15 residues. Trimming took off 0 bases at V and 6 bases at J, with 14 bases between the two ends. CDR3 nucleotides: TGTGCCAGCAGCTTAGCGAGGGGGGAAGAACATGGCTACACCTTC. Amino acids: CASSLARGEEHGYTF. The full variable domain, in which reference TRBV7-9 and TRBJ1-2 provide the parts outside the CDR3, is DTGVSQNPRHKITKRGQNVTFRCDPISEHNRLYWYRQTLGQGPEFLTYFQNEAQLEKSRLLSDRFSAERPKGSFSTLEIQRTEQGDSAMYLCASSLARGEEHGYTFGSGTRLTVV.

This clonotype occurred many times. This chain connects TRBV20-1 to TRBJ2-1; 13 bases fit TRBD2. Trimming at V came to 6 bases and at J to 5 bases, leaving 7 bases not matched to a gene. CDR1 DFQATT and CDR2 SNEGSKA come from the germline V gene (reference sequence). The length of the CDR3 is 15 residues. The CDR3 coding sequence is TGCAGTGCCACGACCGGGACTAGCGGGAACAATGAGCAGTTCTTC. It translates to CSATTGTSGNNEQFF.

This rearrangement joins TRBV7-9 to TRBJ2-2, with unresolved D. Between the trimmed V and J ends, which lost 7 bases and 7 bases, there was a span of 10 bases. This CDR3 region has 12 residues. Germline V lookup: CDR1 SEHNR, CDR2 FQNEAQ (reference sequence). CDR3 sequence (DNA): TGTGCCAGCACCCCCAGGCACGGGGAGCTGTTTTTT. Encoded protein: CASTPRHGELFF.

Note on this clonotype: Since a much larger clone is just one base distant, this may be a read error. The CDR3 nucleotides are TGCAGCGCCAGGGCTAGCGGGTGGAATGAGCAGTACTTC. It encodes CSARASGWNEQYF. This sequence joins TRBV29-1 and TRBJ2-5, with 8 nucleotides matching TRBD2. In germline, CDR1 is SQVTM, CDR2 ANQGSEA. J gave up 11 bases and V 7 bases, and 15 bases lay outside the gene matches. The CDR3 is 13 residues long.

The chain has TRBV29-1 and TRBJ1-1, with D hard to call. CDR3 size: 10 residues. Germline lookup yields CDR1 SQVTM and CDR2 ANQGSEA. V lost 4 bases, J lost 10 bases, and 10 bases lay in between. This chain's CDR3 is CSVGEDIAFF. As DNA, the CDR3 is TGCAGCGTTGGAGAGGATATAGCTTTCTTT. Using reference TRBV29-1 and TRBJ1-1 for the parts outside the CDR3, the full variable domain is SAVISQKPSRDICQRGTSLTIQCQVDSQVTMMFWYRQQPGQSLTLIATANQGSEATYESGFVIDKFPISRPNLTFSTLTVSNMSPEDSSIYLCSVGEDIAFFGQGTRLTVV.

V gene TRBV3-1 combines with J gene TRBJ2-5, with 12 bases aligning to TRBD2. Germline-derived CDR1 and CDR2 are LGHDT and YNNKEL (reference sequence). Unmatched junction bases numbered 9, after V lost 2 bases and J lost 11 bases. The CDR3 sequence is 15 residues long. CDR3 in amino acids: CASSQILAGGCEQYF. The CDR3 bases are TGTGCCAGCAGCCAAATTCTAGCGGGAGGGTGTGAGCAGTACTTC.

This clonotype was seen repeatedly, ten times or more. CDR3 residues: CASSGTSGRGQYF. The CDR3 bases are TGTGCCAGCAGTGGGACTAGCGGGAGAGGGCAGTATTTT. This chain connects TRBV6-2 or TRBV6-3 to TRBJ2-3, with TRBD2 matching over 14 bases. Germline CDR1 is MNHEY and CDR2 is SVGEGT. The CDR3 length is 13 residues. The J segment lost 11 bases and the V segment lost 5 bases, leaving 3 bases of the junction unmatched.

This clonotype was seen a few times. This chain joins TRBV2 and TRBJ1-1; weak D call: TRBD1 (6 bases). This CDR3 is built from 14 residues. From germline, CDR1 is SNHLY and CDR2 FYNNEI. The V gene lost 7 bases and the J gene lost 4 bases, with 16 bases spanning the gap. The CDR3 spells CASTQNREVTEAFF. DNA of the CDR3: TGTGCCAGCACCCAAAACAGGGAGGTCACTGAAGCTTTCTTT.

There are a few counts of this clonotype. A much larger clonotype is one base distant, so this may be a read error. The chain has TRBV12-3 or TRBV12-4 and TRBJ2-3, with TRBD1 as a possible D gene (5 bases). Trimming left V 11 bases short and J 2 bases short, with 17 bases between. This CDR3 has 14 residues. CDR3 amino acids: CAGTKGSATDTQYF. In DNA, the CDR3 is TGTGCCGGCACCAAGGGGTCGGCCACAGATACGCAGTATTTT.